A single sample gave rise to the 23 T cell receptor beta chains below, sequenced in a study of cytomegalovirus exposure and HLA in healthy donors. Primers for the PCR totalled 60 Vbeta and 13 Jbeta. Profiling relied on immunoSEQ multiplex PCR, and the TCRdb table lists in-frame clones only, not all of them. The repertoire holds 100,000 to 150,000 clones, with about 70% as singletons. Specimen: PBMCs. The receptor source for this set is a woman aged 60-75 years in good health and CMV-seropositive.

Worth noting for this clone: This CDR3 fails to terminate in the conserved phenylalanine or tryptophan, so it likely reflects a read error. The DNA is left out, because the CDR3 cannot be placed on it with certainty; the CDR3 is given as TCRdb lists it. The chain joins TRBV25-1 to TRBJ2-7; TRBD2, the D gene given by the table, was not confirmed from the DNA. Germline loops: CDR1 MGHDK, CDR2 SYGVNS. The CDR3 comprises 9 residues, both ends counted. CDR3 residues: CASSVLIFG.

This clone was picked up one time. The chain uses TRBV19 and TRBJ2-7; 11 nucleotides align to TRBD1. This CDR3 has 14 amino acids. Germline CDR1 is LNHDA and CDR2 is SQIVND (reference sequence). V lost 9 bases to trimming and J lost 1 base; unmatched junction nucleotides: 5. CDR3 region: CASAGQGGSYEQYF. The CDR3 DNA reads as TGTGCCAGCGCGGGACAGGGGGGATCCTACGAGCAGTACTTC.

CDR3 residues: CASSERDRGSYEQYF. In DNA, the CDR3 is TGTGCCAGCAGTGAAAGGGACAGGGGATCTTACGAGCAGTACTTC. The genes are TRBV6-1 and TRBJ2-7; 10 nucleotides align to TRBD1. The V and J ends lost 2 bases and 4 bases, in that order; junction bases with no gene match: 5. This CDR3 is 15 amino acids long. The germline gives CDR1 MNHNS, CDR2 SASEGT.

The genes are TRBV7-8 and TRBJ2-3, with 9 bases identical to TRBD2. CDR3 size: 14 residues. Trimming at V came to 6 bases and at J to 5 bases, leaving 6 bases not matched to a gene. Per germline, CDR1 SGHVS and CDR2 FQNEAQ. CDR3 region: CASSLAGRGDTQYF. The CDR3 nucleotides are TGTGCCAGCAGTCTAGCGGGGCGGGGAGATACGCAGTATTTT.

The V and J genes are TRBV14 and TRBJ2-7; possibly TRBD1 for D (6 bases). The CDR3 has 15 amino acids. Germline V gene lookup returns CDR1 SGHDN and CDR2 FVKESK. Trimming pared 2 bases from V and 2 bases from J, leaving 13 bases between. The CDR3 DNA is TGTGCCAGCAGCCAATTTAGGGGGAGCGCCTACGAGCAGTACTTC. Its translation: CASSQFRGSAYEQYF.

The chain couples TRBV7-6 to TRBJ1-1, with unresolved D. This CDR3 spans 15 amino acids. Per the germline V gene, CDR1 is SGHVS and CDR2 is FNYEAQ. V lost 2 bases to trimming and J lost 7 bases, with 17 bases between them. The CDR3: CASSLIPHLAGEAFF. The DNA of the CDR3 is TGTGCCAGCAGCTTAATCCCTCATTTGGCGGGTGAAGCTTTCTTT.

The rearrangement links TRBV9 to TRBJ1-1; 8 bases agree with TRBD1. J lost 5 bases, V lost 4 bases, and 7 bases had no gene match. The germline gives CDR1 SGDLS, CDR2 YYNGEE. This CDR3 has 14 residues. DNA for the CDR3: TGTGCCAGCAGCCCCCTACAGGGGGGGACTGAAGCTTTCTTT. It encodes CASSPLQGGTEAFF.

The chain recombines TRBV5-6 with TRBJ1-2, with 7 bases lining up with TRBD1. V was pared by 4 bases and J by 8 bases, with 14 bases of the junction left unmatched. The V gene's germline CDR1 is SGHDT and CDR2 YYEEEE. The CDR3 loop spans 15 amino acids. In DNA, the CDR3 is TGTGCCAGCAGCCCTCCCGGGGCCCAAGGGGGCGGCTACACCTTC. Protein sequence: CASSPPGAQGGGYTF.

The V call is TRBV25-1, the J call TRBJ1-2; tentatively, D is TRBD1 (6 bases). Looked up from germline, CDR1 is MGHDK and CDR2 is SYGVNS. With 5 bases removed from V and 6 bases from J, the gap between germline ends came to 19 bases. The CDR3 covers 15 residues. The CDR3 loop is CASSTRDKVSDGYTF. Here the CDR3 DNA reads TGTGCCAGCAGTACCCGGGACAAGGTGTCAGATGGCTACACCTTC.

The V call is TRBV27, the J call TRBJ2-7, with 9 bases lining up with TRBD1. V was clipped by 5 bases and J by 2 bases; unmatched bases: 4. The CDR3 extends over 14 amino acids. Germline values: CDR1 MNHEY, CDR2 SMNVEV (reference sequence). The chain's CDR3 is CASSLGQGPYEQYF. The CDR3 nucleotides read TGTGCCAGCAGTCTGGGACAGGGTCCCTACGAGCAGTACTTC.

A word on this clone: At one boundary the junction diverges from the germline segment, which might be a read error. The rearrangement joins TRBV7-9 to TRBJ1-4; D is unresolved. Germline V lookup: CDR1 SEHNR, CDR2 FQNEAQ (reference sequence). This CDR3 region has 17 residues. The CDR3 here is CSSSLRGTRPFNEKLFF. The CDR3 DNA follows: TGTTCCAGCAGCTTACGGGGAACCAGACCTTTTAATGAAAAACTGTTTTTT.

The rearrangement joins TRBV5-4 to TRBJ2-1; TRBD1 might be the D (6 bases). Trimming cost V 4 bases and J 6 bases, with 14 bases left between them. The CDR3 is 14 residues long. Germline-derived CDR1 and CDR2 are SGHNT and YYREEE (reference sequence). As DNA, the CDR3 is TGTGCCAGCAGCGGGTGGGGCAGGGGCAATGAGCAGTTCTTC. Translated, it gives CASSGWGRGNEQFF.

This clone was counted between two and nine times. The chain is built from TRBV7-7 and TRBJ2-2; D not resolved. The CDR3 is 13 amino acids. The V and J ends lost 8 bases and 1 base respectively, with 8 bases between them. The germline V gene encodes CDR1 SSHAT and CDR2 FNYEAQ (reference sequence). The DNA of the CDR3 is TGTGCCAGCTCCCCAGGGAACACCGGGGAGCTGTTTTTT. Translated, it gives CASSPGNTGELFF.

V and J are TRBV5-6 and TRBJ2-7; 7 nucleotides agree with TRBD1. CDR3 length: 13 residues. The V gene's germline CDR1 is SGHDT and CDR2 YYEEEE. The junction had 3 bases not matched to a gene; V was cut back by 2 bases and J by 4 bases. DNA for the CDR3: TGTGCCAGCAGCTTCGGGACAGATTACGAGCAGTACTTC. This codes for CASSFGTDYEQYF.

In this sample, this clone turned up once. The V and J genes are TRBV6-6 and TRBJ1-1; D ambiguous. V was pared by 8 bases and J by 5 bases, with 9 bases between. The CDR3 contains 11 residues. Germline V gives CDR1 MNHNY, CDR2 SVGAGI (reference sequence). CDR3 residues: CASVWETEAFF. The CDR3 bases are TGTGCCAGCGTCTGGGAGACTGAAGCTTTCTTT.

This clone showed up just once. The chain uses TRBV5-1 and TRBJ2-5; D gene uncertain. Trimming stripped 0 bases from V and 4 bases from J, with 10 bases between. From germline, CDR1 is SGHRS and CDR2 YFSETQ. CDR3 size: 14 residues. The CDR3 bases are TGCGCCAGCAGCTTGGCCAACAGAGCAGAGACCCAGTACTTC. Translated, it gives CASSLANRAETQYF.

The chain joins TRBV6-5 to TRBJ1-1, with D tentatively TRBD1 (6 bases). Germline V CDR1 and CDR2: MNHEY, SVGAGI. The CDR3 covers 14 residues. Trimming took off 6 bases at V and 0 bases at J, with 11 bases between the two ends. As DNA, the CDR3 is TGTGCCAGCAGATCAGGGGCCATGAACACTGAAGCTTTCTTT. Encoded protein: CASRSGAMNTEAFF.

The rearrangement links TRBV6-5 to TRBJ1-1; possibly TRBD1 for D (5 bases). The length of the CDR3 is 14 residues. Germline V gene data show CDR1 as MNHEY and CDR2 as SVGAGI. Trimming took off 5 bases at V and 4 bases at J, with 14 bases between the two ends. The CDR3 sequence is CASSTQGYRTEAFF. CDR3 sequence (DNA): TGTGCCAGCAGTACCCAGGGTTACCGCACTGAAGCTTTCTTT.

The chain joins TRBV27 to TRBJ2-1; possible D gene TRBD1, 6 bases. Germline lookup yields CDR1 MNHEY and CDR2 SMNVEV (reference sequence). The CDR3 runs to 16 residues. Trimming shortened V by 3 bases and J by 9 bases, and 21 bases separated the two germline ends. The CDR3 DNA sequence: TGTGCCAGCAGTTTTTGGGGCGGAAGGACAGAGGGTGAGCAGTTCTTC. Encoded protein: CASSFWGGRTEGEQFF.

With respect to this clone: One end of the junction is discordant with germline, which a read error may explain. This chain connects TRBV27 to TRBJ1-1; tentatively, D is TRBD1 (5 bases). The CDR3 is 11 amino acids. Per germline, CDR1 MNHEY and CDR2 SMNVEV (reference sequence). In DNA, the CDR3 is TGTGCCAGCGGAATTGCGGGACCGAGGATCTTT. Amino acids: CASGIAGPRIF.

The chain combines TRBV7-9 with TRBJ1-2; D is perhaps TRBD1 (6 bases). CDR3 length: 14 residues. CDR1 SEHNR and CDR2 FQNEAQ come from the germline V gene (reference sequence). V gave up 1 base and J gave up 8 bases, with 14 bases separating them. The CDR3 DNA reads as TGTGCCAGCAGCTTAGAGTCCAGGGGAAAAGGCTACACCTTC. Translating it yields CASSLESRGKGYTF.

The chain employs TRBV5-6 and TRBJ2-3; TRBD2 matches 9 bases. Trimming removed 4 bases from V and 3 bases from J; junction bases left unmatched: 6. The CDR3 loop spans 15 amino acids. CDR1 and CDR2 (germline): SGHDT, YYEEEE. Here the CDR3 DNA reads TGTGCCAGCAGCGAACCGGGACTAGCAACAGATACGCAGTATTTT. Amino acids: CASSEPGLATDTQYF.

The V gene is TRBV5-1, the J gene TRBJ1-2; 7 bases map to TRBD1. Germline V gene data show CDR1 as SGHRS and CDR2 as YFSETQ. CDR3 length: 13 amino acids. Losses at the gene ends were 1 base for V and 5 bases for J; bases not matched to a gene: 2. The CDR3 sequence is CASSLSTGYGYTF. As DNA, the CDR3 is TGCGCCAGCAGCTTGTCGACAGGGTATGGCTACACCTTC.